The 20 T cell receptor beta chains below come from one sample, sequenced in a study of blood T cells in healthy people across ages. For the second PCR, which ran for roughly 7 to 11 cycles, a sample-barcoded 5' primer and a J-beta primer mix were used. Using its own MiXCR run on the 5' RACE reads, TCRdb lists one record per CDR3 protein. The table records 1.8 million or so distinct CDR3 sequences, about 39% of them present only once. Sequencing was done on a sample of blood. Receptor source: a human donor in good health.

V and J are TRBV29-1 and TRBJ2-7; 12 bases are a match to TRBD1. CDR3 length: 15 residues. Germline assignment: CDR1 SQVTM and CDR2 ANQGSEA. The J segment lost 5 bases and the V segment lost 1 base, leaving 6 bases of the junction unmatched. The CDR3 loop reads CSVEGAGQGADEQYF. The CDR3 nucleotides are TGCAGCGTTGAAGGGGCGGGACAGGGGGCGGACGAGCAGTACTTC.

Regarding this clonotype: One end of the junction varies from germline; a read error may be responsible. The chain uses TRBV5-6 and TRBJ1-4; D is undetermined. This CDR3 comprises 16 residues. Germline loops: CDR1 SGHDT, CDR2 YYEEEE. CDR3 coding DNA: TGTGCCAGCAGCTTGGGAAGGAGGAGTTTTAATGAAAAACGGTTTTTT. This translates into CASSLGRRSFNEKRFF.

This clonotype has a handful of counts. The gene calls are TRBV29-1 and TRBJ2-7; 7 bases map to TRBD1. Germline loops: CDR1 SQVTM, CDR2 ANQGSEA. CDR3 size: 15 residues. Unmatched junction bases numbered 13, after V lost 4 bases and J lost 4 bases. The CDR3 sequence is CSVVTRTGKLYEQYF. The DNA for the CDR3 is TGCAGCGTTGTTACTCGGACAGGCAAACTATACGAGCAGTACTTC.

This sequence joins TRBV7-9 and TRBJ2-4; 8 bases align to TRBD2. Germline values: CDR1 SEHNR, CDR2 FQNEAQ (reference sequence). Trimming at V came to 4 bases and at J to 12 bases, leaving 2 bases not matched to a gene. The CDR3 has 11 amino acids. The CDR3 loop is CASSSGGDQYF. As DNA, the CDR3 is TGTGCCAGCAGCTCGGGGGGGGATCAGTACTTC.

About this clonotype itself: The junction departs from germline at one end; a sequencing error may be responsible. CDR3 sequence reads: CATGTGGFDELFF. CDR3 in DNA: TGTGCCACCGGGACAGGGGGCTTTGATGAGCTGTTCTTC. The V and J genes are TRBV24-1 and TRBJ2-1; 12 nucleotides agree with TRBD1. CDR1 is KGHDR, CDR2 SFDVKD, per germline. The CDR3 runs to 13 residues.

V and J are TRBV4-1 and TRBJ1-4; D possibly corresponds to TRBD1 (5 bases). V was pared by 8 bases and J by 8 bases, with 12 bases between. This CDR3 is built from 12 residues. Germline lookup yields CDR1 MGHRA and CDR2 YSYEKL. This chain's CDR3 is CASRERDEKLFF. CDR3 nucleotide sequence: TGCGCCAGCCGGGAAAGGGACGAAAAACTGTTTTTT.

The J gene is TRBJ2-5, the V gene TRBV6-2 or TRBV6-3; D call uncertain. The CDR3 runs to 14 residues. Trimming took off 4 bases at V and 5 bases at J, with 14 bases between the two ends. CDR1 and CDR2 from the germline V gene are MNHEY and SVGEGT. The CDR3 DNA reads as TGTGCCAGCAGTTGTGCCCAAGGGTTGGAGACCCAGTACTTC. Amino acid sequence: CASSCAQGLETQYF.

This clonotype has only one observation. The chain employs TRBV6-1 and TRBJ1-1; unclear D gene. Germline V CDR1 and CDR2: MNHNS, SASEGT. V was clipped by 7 bases and J by 0 bases, with 18 bases between them. This CDR3 has 16 residues. This chain's CDR3 is CASMRWAAVMNTEAFF. CDR3 nucleotides: TGTGCCAGCATGAGGTGGGCAGCTGTTATGAACACTGAAGCTTTCTTT.

The V call is TRBV28, the J call TRBJ1-3; perhaps TRBD1 as D (5 bases). CDR3 length: 16 residues. Between the trimmed V and J ends, which lost 5 bases and 1 base, there was a span of 15 bases. CDR1 and CDR2 (germline): MDHEN, SYDVKM. CDR3 region: CASSHFGADSGNTIYF. The CDR3 nucleotides are TGTGCCAGCAGTCATTTTGGGGCAGATTCTGGAAACACCATATATTTT.

With respect to this clonotype: In this CDR3 the conserved last residue, phenylalanine or tryptophan, is missing, so a read error is likely. The chain combines TRBV7-2 with TRBJ1-2, with D perhaps TRBD1 (6 bases). CDR1 is SGHTA, CDR2 FQGNSA, per germline. The CDR3 covers 13 residues. V was clipped by 7 bases and J by 8 bases, with 17 bases between them. This CDR3 reads CASNRIRGYGYTV. As DNA, the CDR3 is TGTGCCAGCAACCGGATCAGGGGCTACGGCTACACCGTC.

This sequence joins TRBV5-6 and TRBJ2-5; no firm D call. The CDR3 has 14 amino acids. Germline CDR1 reads SGHDT; CDR2 reads YYEEEE. Trimming took 1 base from V and 5 from J, leaving 12 bases between them. DNA of the CDR3: TGTGCCAGCAGCTTGAGCGACCGCATGGAGACCCAGTACTTC. Translating gives CASSLSDRMETQYF.

The genes are TRBV7-2 and TRBJ1-6, with D unresolved. CDR3 length: 12 amino acids. Germline V gives CDR1 SGHTA, CDR2 FQGNSA. V shed 5 bases and J shed 10 bases, with 9 bases lying between them. CDR3 protein: CASSPYSSPLHF. In nucleotides, the CDR3 is TGTGCCAGCAGCCCTTATAGCTCACCCCTCCACTTT.

This clonotype was seen a few times. This chain connects TRBV7-9 to TRBJ1-4; D uncertain. Germline V gene lookup returns CDR1 SEHNR and CDR2 FQNEAQ (reference sequence). Trimming pared 5 bases from V and 7 bases from J, leaving 8 bases between. This CDR3 is built from 12 residues. The chain's CDR3 is CASSRVREKLFF. The CDR3 DNA sequence: TGTGCCAGCAGCAGGGTGCGTGAAAAACTGTTTTTT.

Comment on this clonotype: A junction end diverges from the germline sequence, so it may reflect a read error. This chain uses TRBV4-2 with TRBJ1-2, with TRBD1 as a possible D gene (6 bases). The CDR3 has 14 residues. Germline CDR1 reads LGHNA; CDR2 reads YNFKEQ. This CDR3 reads CASSQDRGARGYAF. The CDR3 DNA reads as TGTGCCAGCAGCCAAGATAGGGGGGCGCGGGGCTACGCCTTC.

This chain connects TRBV4-3 to TRBJ1-4; D gene ambiguous. From germline, CDR1 is LGHNA and CDR2 YSLEER. Trimming left V 0 bases short and J 0 bases short, with 11 bases between. The CDR3 has 17 amino acids. The CDR3 DNA sequence: TGCGCCAGCAGCCAAGATCCACCCCCTGCAACTAATGAAAAACTGTTTTTT. Translated, it gives CASSQDPPPATNEKLFF.

This clonotype was observed a handful of times. J is TRBJ2-3 and V is TRBV3-1; D gene ambiguous. This CDR3 has 14 amino acids. V lost 4 bases, J lost 2 bases, and 10 bases lay in between. Germline V gives CDR1 LGHDT, CDR2 YNNKEL (reference sequence). CDR3 bases: TGTGCCAGCAGCCCGATGGTGGCCACAGATACGCAGTATTTT. It is translated as CASSPMVATDTQYF.

Notes on this clonotype: A junction end diverges from the germline sequence, so it may reflect a read error. The rearrangement uses TRBV10-3 and TRBJ1-5, with TRBD1 as a possible D gene (5 bases). This CDR3 has 15 amino acids. Germline CDR1 is ENHRY and CDR2 is SYGVKD. CDR3 sequence: CATAYDSDPNRPQHF. In nucleotides, the CDR3 is TGTGCCACGGCGTACGACAGTGACCCTAATCGGCCCCAGCATTTT.

This clonotype has a handful of counts. The junction shows a germline mismatch at one end, possibly a read error. V gene TRBV15 combines with J gene TRBJ1-1; D is uncertain. The length of the CDR3 is 13 residues. CDR1 LNHNV and CDR2 YYDKDF come from the germline V gene (reference sequence). CDR3 coding DNA: TGTGCCACCAGAAGAGGACGGTGGACTGAAGCTTTCTTT. This sequence encodes CATRRGRWTEAFF.

This clonotype was picked up a small number of times. V usage is TRBV11-2 and J usage is TRBJ2-4; D might be TRBD1 (6 bases). Germline values: CDR1 SGHAT, CDR2 FQNNGV. V was shortened by 5 bases and J by 5 bases, with 13 bases between the two germline ends. The CDR3 runs to 14 residues. CDR3 DNA: TGTGCCAGCAGCACCTGGACAGCTCAAAACATTCAGTACTTC. This codes for CASSTWTAQNIQYF.

This clonotype was seen a handful of times. The chain has TRBV7-8 and TRBJ1-4, with 7 bases that match TRBD1. The ends lost 2 bases at V and 4 bases at J; junction bases unmatched: 7. The CDR3 totals 16 residues. Per the germline V gene, CDR1 is SGHVS and CDR2 is FQNEAQ. CDR3: CASSLFLGTDNEKLFF. The CDR3 region has the DNA TGTGCCAGCAGCTTATTTCTCGGGACAGATAATGAAAAACTGTTTTTT.